Here is one T cell receptor (beta chain) with its context. The source of the sample is a study of T-cell reconstitution after alpha-beta-depleted transplantation in children. J lost 4 bases, V lost 1 base, and 3 bases had no gene match. This CDR3 comprises 13 residues. Per germline, CDR1 DFQATT and CDR2 SNEGSKA (reference sequence). Unique molecular identifiers were incorporated when the TCRbeta library was constructed. TCRdb passed the PCR reads through MiXCR, listing each CDR3 protein once. Of 350,000 to 450,000 distinct CDR3 sequences in the sample, 20% are singletons; the top ten hold less than 4.5%.

The origin of this receptor is a human donor who donated a stem cell graft to a child with acute myeloid leukemia. The sequencing here drew on PBMCs from the stem cell graft donor, taken from the stem cell graft. This chain uses TRBV20-1 with TRBJ1-2; 7 bases agree with TRBD1. CDR3 coding DNA: TGCAGTGCTAGAGTTGGGACAGCCTATGGCTACACCTTC. As protein: CSARVGTAYGYTF.